This T cell receptor beta chain was recovered during a study of post-analysis software for immune sequencing data. The study's findings and limits: Patients had higher frequencies than controls of five or six TRBV segments, including TRBV5-6, TRBV5-1 and TRBV20-1.

Note on this clonotype: Its antigen is currently unknown.

Each TCR beta cDNA library carried unique molecular identifiers. Input populations of about 0.9 to 10 million T cells gave rise to approximately 500,000 cDNA molecules. TCRdb itself ran the PCR reads through MiXCR, one entry per CDR3 protein. The data show about 770,000 distinct CDR3 sequences, about 45% seen once. The V gene lost 7 bases and the J gene lost 1 base, with 13 bases spanning the gap. From germline, CDR1 is KGHDR and CDR2 SFDVKD. The CDR3 sequence is 15 residues long. This TCR came from a girl between 10 and 17 years old with multiple sclerosis. The sequencing sample was made of blood. This sequence joins TRBV24-1 and TRBJ2-1; no clear D gene. The CDR3 here is CATSPGLLSYNEQFF. The DNA of the CDR3 is TGTGCCACCAGCCCGGGCCTCTTGTCCTACAATGAGCAGTTCTTC.